This T cell receptor beta chain appears in the sequencing data of a study of blood T cells in healthy people across ages. Study outcomes and limitations: Older individuals had lower TCR beta diversity per million T cells (the decline was roughly linear).

Germline V gene sequence: CDR1 LGHNA, CDR2 YSLEER. The CDR3 sequence is 14 residues long. Trimming took 0 bases from V and 7 from J, leaving 12 bases between them. In the case of this clonotype: What it binds is unknown.

The use of a sample-barcoded 5' primer and a J-beta primer mix characterized a second PCR of roughly 7 to 11 cycles. MiXCR, run by TCRdb on the 5' RACE reads, gives a single entry per CDR3 protein. The data show over 300,000 distinct CDR3 sequences, with roughly half seen just once and 45% to 65% held by the top ten. The sample taken for sequencing was blood. The chain couples TRBV4-3 to TRBJ2-5; D is unclear. This receptor was taken from a man between 60 and 70 years old in good health. CDR3 sequence (DNA): TGCGCCAGCAGCCAAGATCGATTCGGACGGACCCAGTACTTC. It specifies CASSQDRFGRTQYF.